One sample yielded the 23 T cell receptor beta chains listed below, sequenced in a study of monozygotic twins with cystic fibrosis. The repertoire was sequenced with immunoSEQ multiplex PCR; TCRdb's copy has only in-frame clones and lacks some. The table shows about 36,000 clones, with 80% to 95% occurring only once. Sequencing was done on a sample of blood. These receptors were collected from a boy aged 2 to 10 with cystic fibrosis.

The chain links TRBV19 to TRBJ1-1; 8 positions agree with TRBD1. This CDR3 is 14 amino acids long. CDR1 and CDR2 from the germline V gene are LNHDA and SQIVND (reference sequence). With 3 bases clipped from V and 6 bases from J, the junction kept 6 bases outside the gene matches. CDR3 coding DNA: TGTGCCAGTAGTATGCCAGGGGGCATTCCTGAAGCTTTCTTT. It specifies CASSMPGGIPEAFF.

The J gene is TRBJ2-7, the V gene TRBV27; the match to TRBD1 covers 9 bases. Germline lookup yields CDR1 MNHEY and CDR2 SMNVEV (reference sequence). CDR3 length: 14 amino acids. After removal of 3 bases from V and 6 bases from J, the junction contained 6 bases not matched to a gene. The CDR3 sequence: CASSFGTGLFEQYF. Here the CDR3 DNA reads TGTGCCAGCAGTTTCGGGACAGGGCTTTTCGAGCAGTACTTC.

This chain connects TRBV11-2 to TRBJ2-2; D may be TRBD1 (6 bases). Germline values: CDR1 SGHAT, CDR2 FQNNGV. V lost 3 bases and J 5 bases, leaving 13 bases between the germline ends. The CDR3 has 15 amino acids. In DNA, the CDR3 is TGTGCCAGCAGCTTCCCAGGGGTTAGAACCGGGGAGCTGTTTTTT. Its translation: CASSFPGVRTGELFF.

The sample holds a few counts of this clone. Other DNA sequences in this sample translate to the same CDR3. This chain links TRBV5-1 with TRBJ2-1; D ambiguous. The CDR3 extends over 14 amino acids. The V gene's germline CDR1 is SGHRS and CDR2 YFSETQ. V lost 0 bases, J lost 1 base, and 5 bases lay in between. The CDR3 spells CASSLGGSYNEQFF. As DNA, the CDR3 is TGCGCCAGCAGCTTGGGGGGTTCCTACAATGAGCAGTTCTTC.

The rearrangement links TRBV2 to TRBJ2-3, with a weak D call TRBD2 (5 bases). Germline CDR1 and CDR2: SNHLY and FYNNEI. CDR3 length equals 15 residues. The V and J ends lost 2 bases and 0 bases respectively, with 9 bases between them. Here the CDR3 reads CASSERGRSTDTQYF. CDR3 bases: TGTGCCAGCAGTGAACGGGGAAGGAGCACAGATACGCAGTATTTT.

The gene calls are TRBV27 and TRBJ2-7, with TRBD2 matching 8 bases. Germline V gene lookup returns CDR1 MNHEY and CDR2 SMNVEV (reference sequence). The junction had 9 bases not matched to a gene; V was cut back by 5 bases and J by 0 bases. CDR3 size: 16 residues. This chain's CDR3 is CASSPFDSGISYEQYF. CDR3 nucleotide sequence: TGTGCCAGCAGTCCCTTCGATAGCGGGATCTCCTACGAGCAGTACTTC.

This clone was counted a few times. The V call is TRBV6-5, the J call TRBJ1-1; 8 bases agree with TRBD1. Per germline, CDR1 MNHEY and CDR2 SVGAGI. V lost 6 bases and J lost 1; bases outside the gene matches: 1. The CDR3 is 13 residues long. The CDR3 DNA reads TGTGCCAGCAGGGGGACAGGGAACACTGAAGCTTTCTTT. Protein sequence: CASRGTGNTEAFF.

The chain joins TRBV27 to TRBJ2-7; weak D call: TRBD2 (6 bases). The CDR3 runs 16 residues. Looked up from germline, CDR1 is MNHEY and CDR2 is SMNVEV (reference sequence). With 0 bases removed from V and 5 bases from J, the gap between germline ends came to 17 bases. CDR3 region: CASSLSGGLISDEQYF. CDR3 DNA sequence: TGTGCCAGCAGTTTATCGGGGGGTCTTATCAGCGACGAGCAGTACTTC.

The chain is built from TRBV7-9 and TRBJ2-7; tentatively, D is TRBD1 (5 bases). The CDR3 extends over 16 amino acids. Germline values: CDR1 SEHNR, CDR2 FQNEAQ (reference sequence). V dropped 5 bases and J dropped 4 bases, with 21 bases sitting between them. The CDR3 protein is CASSPYSQGSWYEQYF. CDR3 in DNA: TGTGCCAGCAGCCCGTACTCCCAGGGTTCGTGGTACGAGCAGTACTTC. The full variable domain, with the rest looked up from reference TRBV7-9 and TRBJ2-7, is DTGVSQNPRHKITKRGQNVTFRCDPISEHNRLYWYRQTLGQGPEFLTYFQNEAQLEKSRLLSDRFSAERPKGSFSTLEIQRTEQGDSAMYLCASSPYSQGSWYEQYFGPGTRLTVT.

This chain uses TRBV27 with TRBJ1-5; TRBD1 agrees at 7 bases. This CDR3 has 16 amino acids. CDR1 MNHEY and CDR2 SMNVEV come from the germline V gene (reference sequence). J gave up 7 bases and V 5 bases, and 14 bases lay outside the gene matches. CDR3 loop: CASSRGGPFGDQPQHF. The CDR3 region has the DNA TGTGCCAGCAGTAGAGGGGGCCCGTTCGGGGACCAGCCCCAGCATTTT.

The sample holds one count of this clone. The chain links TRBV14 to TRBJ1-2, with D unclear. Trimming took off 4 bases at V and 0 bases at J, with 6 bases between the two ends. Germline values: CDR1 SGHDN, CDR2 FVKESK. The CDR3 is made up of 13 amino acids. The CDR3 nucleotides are TGTGCCAGCAGCCCAAGAGCTAACTATGGCTACACCTTC. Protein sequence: CASSPRANYGYTF.

The CDR3 protein is CASTLGGGQETQYF. The DNA of the CDR3 is TGCGCCAGCACCCTGGGTGGGGGGCAAGAGACCCAGTACTTC. The rearrangement uses TRBV5-1 and TRBJ2-5, with D perhaps matching TRBD2 (6 bases). V was cut by 6 bases and J by 2 bases, with 14 bases left in between. This CDR3 is built from 14 residues. The germline CDR1 and CDR2 sequences are SGHRS and YFSETQ.

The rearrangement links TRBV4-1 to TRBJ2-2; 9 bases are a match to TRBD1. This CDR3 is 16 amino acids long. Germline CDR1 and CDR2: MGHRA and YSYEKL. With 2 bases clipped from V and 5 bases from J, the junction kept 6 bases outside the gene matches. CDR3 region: CASSQQDRGGTGELFF. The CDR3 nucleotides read TGCGCCAGCAGCCAACAGGACAGGGGAGGGACCGGGGAGCTGTTTTTT.

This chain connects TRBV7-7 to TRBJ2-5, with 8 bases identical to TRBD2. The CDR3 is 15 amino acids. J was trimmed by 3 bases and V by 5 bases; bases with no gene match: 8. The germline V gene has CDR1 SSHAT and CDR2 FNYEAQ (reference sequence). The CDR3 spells CASSPSGRIEETQYF. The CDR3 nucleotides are TGTGCCAGCAGCCCCAGCGGGAGAATCGAAGAGACCCAGTACTTC.

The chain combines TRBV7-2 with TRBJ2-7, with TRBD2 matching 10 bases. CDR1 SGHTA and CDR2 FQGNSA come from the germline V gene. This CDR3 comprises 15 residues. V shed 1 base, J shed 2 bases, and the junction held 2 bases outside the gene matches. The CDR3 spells CASSLEAGGTYEQYF. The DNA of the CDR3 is TGTGCCAGCAGCTTAGAAGCGGGGGGGACCTACGAGCAGTACTTC. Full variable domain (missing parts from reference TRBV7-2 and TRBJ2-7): GAGVSQSPSNKVTEKGKDVELRCDPISGHTALYWYRQSLGQGLEFLIYFQGNSAPDKSGLPSDRFSAERTGGSVSTLTIQRTQQEDSAVYLCASSLEAGGTYEQYFGPGTRLTVT.

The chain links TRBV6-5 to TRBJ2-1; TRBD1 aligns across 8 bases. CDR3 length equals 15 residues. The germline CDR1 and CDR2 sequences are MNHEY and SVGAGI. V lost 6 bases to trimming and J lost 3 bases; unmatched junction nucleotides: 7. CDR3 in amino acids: CASSLAGGGYNEQFF. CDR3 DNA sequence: TGTGCCAGCAGCCTCGCAGGGGGCGGCTACAATGAGCAGTTCTTC.

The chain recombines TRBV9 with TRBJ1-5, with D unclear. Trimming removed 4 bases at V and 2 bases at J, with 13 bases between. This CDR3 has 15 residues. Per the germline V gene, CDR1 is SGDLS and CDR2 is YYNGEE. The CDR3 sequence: CASSLTLGGNQPQHF. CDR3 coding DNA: TGTGCCAGCAGCCTGACCCTGGGAGGCAATCAGCCCCAGCATTTT.

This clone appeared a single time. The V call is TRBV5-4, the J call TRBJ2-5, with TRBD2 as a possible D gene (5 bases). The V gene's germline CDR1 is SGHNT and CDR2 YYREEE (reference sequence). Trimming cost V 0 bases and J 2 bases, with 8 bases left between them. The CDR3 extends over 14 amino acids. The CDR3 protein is CASSLELAQETQYF. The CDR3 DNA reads TGTGCCAGCAGCTTGGAGCTAGCACAAGAGACCCAGTACTTC.

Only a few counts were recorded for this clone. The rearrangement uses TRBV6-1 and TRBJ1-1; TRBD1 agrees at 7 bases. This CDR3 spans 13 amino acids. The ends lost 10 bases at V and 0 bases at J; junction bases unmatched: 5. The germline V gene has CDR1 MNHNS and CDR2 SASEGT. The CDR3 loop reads CATTGTVNTEAFF. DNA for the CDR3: TGTGCCACGACCGGGACAGTGAACACTGAAGCTTTCTTT.

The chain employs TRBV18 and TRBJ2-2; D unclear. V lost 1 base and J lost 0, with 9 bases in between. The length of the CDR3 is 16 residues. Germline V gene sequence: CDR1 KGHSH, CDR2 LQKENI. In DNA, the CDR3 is TGTGCCAGCTCACCACGGCCGAGCGCGAACACCGGGGAGCTGTTTTTT. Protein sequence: CASSPRPSANTGELFF.

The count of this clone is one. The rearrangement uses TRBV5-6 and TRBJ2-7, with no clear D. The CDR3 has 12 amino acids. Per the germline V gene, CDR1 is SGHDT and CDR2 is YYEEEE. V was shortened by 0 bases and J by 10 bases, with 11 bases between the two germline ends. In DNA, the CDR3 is TGTGCCAGCAGCTTGGGTACGGTAGCCCAGTACTTC. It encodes CASSLGTVAQYF.

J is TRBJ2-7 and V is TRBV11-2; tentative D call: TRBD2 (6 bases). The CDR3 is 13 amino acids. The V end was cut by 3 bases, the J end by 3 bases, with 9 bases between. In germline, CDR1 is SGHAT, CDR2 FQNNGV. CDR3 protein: CASSLGGNYEQYF. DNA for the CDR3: TGTGCCAGCAGCTTGGGGGGAAACTACGAGCAGTACTTC.

Here the CDR3 reads CASSAYGAGANVLTF. CDR3 nucleotides: TGTGCCAGCAGTGCATACGGAGCCGGGGCCAACGTCCTGACTTTC. This chain links TRBV25-1 with TRBJ2-6; D not resolved. The CDR3 is made up of 15 amino acids. The V gene's germline CDR1 is MGHDK and CDR2 SYGVNS. The ends were cut back, 4 bases at V and 4 bases at J, with 11 bases in the middle.